This is a list of T cell receptor beta chains from one sample in a study of regulatory T cells in long-lasting Graves disease. TCRdb analysed the multiplex PCR reads with MiXCR anew, one entry per CDR3 protein. Seen here are approximately 690,000 distinct CDR3 sequences, around 30% observed once, and the top ten hold 42%. Material: peripheral blood mononuclear cells (PBMCs), obtained when the disease was refractory, from a patient treated with antithyroid drugs. These receptors all stem from a female donor with Graves disease. CDR3s include the opening cysteine and the closing phenylalanine or tryptophan. Fields, in order: J gene, D gene, V gene, clone size, CDR3 DNA, CDR3 protein. The D gene is left open where the match is weak. Size values are once, few and many counts, or a class for expanded clones, and some rows have none.

TRBJ1-3,NA,TRBV7-8,NA,TGTGCCAGCAGCCAAGGGACATTCTACTCTGGAAACACCATATATTTT,CASSQGTFYSGNTIYF
TRBJ2-4,NA,TRBV11-2,NA,TGTGCCAGCAGCTCCTCGCTCCTAGAAAGGAAGTTCTTC,CASSSSLLERKFF
TRBJ2-7,TRBD2,TRBV27,few,TGTGCCAGCAGTACATCCGGGACTAGCGGGAGGGCCAGGGCCTACGAGCAGTACTTC,CASSTSGTSGRARAYEQYF
TRBJ1-1,NA,TRBV28,many,TGTGCCAGCAGTTTTCCGGATATCTTGAACACTGAAGCTTTCTTT,CASSFPDILNTEAFF
TRBJ2-5,NA,TRBV7-6,NA,TGTGCCAGCAGAAGGTTTGAGACCCAGTACTTC,CASRRFETQYF
TRBJ1-5,TRBD1,TRBV12-3/TRBV12-4,many,TGTGCCAGCAGTTTGGACAGGGCCAATCAGCCCCAGCATTTT,CASSLDRANQPQHF
TRBJ1-5,NA,TRBV18,many,TGTGCCAGCTCGCAAGGGGTCTTCAATCAGCCCCAGCATTTT,CASSQGVFNQPQHF
TRBJ2-7,NA,TRBV12-3/TRBV12-4,few,TGTGCCAGCAGTTTTCAGGGAAGCGAGCAGTACTTC,CASSFQGSEQYF
TRBJ1-5,NA,TRBV20-1,few,TGCAGTGCATCCTCTGGCCAGACTTATCAGCCCCAGCATTTT,CSASSGQTYQPQHF
TRBJ2-1,NA,TRBV6-1,NA,TGTGCCAGCAGTGAAGAGGCGAGAGGCCATGAGCAGTTCTTC,CASSEEARGHEQFF
TRBJ1-5,TRBD1,TRBV4-2,NA,TGTGCCAGCAGCCAGGCGACAGGGAGTCGGCCCCAGCATTTT,CASSQATGSRPQHF
TRBJ1-2,NA,TRBV6-1,many,TGTGCCAGCAGGGGGGACTATGGCTACACCTTC,CASRGDYGYTF
TRBJ2-2,TRBD2,TRBV6-1,NA,TGTGCCAGCAGTGCTCTAGCGGGAGCTCCCACCGGGGAGCTGTTTTTT,CASSALAGAPTGELFF
TRBJ2-2,NA,TRBV7-7,few,TGTGCCAGCAGCTTAACAAGCGGGCTGAACACCGGGGAGCTGTTTTTT,CASSLTSGLNTGELFF
TRBJ1-5,NA,TRBV6-2/TRBV6-3,NA,TGTGCCACCAAAACACAGGGAGGCCTCAATCAGCCCCAGCATTTT,CATKTQGGLNQPQHF
TRBJ1-2,NA,TRBV2,many,TGTGCCAGCAGTGCTGTGAGCGGGGACGAGTATGGCTACACCTTC,CASSAVSGDEYGYTF
TRBJ1-4,NA,TRBV6-1,many,TGTGCCAGCAGTGAGAGGTTTGGCAATGAAAAACTGTTTTTT,CASSERFGNEKLFF
TRBJ1-2,TRBD1,TRBV7-9,NA,TGTGCCAGCAGCCGTTCCTTGACAGGGAGTAACTCTGGCTACACCTTC,CASSRSLTGSNSGYTF
TRBJ1-6,NA,TRBV28,many,TGTGCCAGCAGGGGGATACGTAATTCACCCCTCCACTTT,CASRGIRNSPLHF
TRBJ2-7,NA,TRBV6-2/TRBV6-3,many,TGTGCCAGCAACCGACGGAGCTCCTACGAGCAGTACTTC,CASNRRSSYEQYF
TRBJ1-3,NA,TRBV6-1,NA,TGTGCCAGCGCGGGACCCGGGACGAGTGGAAACACCATATATTTT,CASAGPGTSGNTIYF
TRBJ2-7,NA,TRBV20-1,few,TGCAGTGCGAAGGGACAACTCTCCTACGAGCAGTACTTC,CSAKGQLSYEQYF
TRBJ1-5,TRBD1,TRBV28,NA,TGTGCCAGCAGGGGACAGAACTACAATCAGCCCCAGCATTTT,CASRGQNYNQPQHF
TRBJ1-1,TRBD1,TRBV9,NA,TGTGCCAGCAGCCAGGGGGGAGTGGAGACTGAAGCTTTCTTT,CASSQGGVETEAFF
TRBJ1-1,TRBD1,TRBV20-1,few,TGCAGTGCTCGAAGAACAGGGGGCGGCACTGAAGCTTTCTTT,CSARRTGGGTEAFF
TRBJ1-1,TRBD1,TRBV10-3,NA,TGTGCCATCAGTTCGACAGGGGACGCTGAAGCTTTCTTT,CAISSTGDAEAFF
TRBJ1-1,NA,TRBV3-1,NA,TGTGCCAGCAGCCAAGAGGGCTTTGGGACTGAAGCTTTCTTT,CASSQEGFGTEAFF
TRBJ1-5,NA,TRBV24-1,NA,TGTGCCACCAGTGATGGACAGAGCAATCAGCCCCAGCATTTT,CATSDGQSNQPQHF
TRBJ1-4,NA,TRBV6-1,NA,TGTGCCAGCAAGCGGATACCTGAAAAACTGTTTTTT,CASKRIPEKLFF
TRBJ1-2,NA,TRBV10-3,few,TGTGCCATCAGCGGTGACCCTAACTATGGCTACACCTTC,CAISGDPNYGYTF
TRBJ1-1,NA,TRBV6-1,many,TGTGCCAGCAGTGAAAGTGGGCAGGTGTTCGCTTTCTTT,CASSESGQVFAFF
TRBJ1-2,NA,TRBV6-1,NA,TGTGCCAGCAGTGAACTGAGGGGGGGCTATGGCTACACCTTC,CASSELRGGYGYTF